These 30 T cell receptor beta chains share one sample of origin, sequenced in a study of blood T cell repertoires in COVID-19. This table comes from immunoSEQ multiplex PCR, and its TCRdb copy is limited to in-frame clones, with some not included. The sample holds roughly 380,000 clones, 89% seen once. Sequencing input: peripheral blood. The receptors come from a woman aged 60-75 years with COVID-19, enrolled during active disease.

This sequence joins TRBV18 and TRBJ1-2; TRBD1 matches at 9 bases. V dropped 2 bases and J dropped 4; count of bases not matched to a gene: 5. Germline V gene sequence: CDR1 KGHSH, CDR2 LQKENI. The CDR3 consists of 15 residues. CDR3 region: CASSPGGQGFYGYTF. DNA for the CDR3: TGTGCCAGCTCACCAGGGGGACAGGGTTTCTATGGCTACACCTTC.

CDR3 in amino acids: CASSPKRGRETQYF. The CDR3 DNA sequence: TGCGCCAGCAGCCCCAAAAGGGGGAGAGAGACCCAGTACTTC. The chain employs TRBV4-1 and TRBJ2-5, with D perhaps TRBD1 (6 bases). The V gene lost 4 bases and the J gene lost 4 bases, with 13 bases spanning the gap. The CDR3 is 14 residues long. Germline V gene sequence: CDR1 MGHRA, CDR2 YSYEKL.

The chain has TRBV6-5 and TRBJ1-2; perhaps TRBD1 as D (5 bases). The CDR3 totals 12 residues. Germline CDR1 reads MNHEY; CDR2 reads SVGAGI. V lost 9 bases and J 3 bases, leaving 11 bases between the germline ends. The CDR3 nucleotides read TGTGCCAGGCAGGGCGGAGACTATGGCTACACCTTC. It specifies CARQGGDYGYTF.

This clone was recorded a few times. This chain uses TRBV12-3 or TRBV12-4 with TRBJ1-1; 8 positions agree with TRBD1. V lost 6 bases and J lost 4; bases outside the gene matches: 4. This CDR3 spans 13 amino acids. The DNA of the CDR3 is TGTGCCAGCAGACCCGACAGGGGCACTGAAGCTTTCTTT. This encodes CASRPDRGTEAFF.

The CDR3 DNA sequence: TGTGCCAGCAGTGGTGACAGGGGGTCTGGCTACACCTTC. Its protein product is CASSGDRGSGYTF. The rearrangement links TRBV25-1 to TRBJ1-2; 9 bases are a match to TRBD1. After removal of 4 bases from V and 7 bases from J, the junction contained 4 bases not matched to a gene. Germline-derived CDR1 and CDR2 are MGHDK and SYGVNS. The CDR3 sequence is 13 residues long.

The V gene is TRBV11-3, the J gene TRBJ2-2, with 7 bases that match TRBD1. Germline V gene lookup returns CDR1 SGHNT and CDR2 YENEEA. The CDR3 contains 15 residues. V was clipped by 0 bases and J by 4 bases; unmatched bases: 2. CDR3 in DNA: TGTGCCAGCAGCTTAGATGCAGGGGGCACCGGGGAGCTGTTTTTT. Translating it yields CASSLDAGGTGELFF.

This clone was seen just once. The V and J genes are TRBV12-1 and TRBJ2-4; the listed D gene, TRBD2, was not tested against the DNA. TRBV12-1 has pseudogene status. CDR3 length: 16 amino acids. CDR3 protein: CASNPPPGVSKNIQYF. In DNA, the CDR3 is TGTGCCAGCAATCCACCCCCCGGAGTCTCCAAAAACATTCAGTACTTC.

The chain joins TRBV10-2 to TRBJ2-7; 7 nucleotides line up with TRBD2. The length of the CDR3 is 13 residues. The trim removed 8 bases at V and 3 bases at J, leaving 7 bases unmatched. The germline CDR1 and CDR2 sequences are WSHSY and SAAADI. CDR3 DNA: TGCGCCAGCCGGGCGGGGGATGGCTACGAGCAGTACTTC. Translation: CASRAGDGYEQYF.

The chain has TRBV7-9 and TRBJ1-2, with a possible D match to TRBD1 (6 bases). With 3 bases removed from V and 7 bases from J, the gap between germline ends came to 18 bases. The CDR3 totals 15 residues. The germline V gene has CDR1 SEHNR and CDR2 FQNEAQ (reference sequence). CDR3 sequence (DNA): TGTGCCAGCAGCTTGACAGGACTTTCCCACTCTGGCTACACCTTC. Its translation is CASSLTGLSHSGYTF.

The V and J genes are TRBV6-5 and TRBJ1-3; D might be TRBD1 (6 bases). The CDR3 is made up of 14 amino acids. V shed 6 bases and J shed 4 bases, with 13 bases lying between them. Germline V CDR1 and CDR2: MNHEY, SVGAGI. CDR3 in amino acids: CASSRPGTGNTIYF. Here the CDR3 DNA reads TGTGCCAGCAGCCGTCCCGGGACAGGAAACACCATATATTTT.

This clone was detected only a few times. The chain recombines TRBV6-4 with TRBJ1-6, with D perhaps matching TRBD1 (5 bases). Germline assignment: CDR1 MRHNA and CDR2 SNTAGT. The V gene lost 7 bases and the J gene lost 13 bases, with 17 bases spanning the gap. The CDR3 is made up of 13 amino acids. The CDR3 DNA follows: TGTGCCAGCACGTTCGGGGGGGTGGATCCCCTCCACTTT. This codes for CASTFGGVDPLHF.

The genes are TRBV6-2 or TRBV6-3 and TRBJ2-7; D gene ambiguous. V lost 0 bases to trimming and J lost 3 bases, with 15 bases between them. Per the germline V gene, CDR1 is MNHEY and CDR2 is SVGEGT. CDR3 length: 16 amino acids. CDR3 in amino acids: CASSYSDRHSYYEQYF. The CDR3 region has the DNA TGTGCCAGCAGTTACTCTGATAGACACTCCTACTACGAGCAGTACTTC.

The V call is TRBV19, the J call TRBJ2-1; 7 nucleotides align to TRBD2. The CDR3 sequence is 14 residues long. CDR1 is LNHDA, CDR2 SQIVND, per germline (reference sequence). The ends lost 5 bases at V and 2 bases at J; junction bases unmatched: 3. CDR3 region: CASSSGGTYNEQFF. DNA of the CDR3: TGTGCCAGTAGTTCGGGGGGTACCTACAATGAGCAGTTCTTC.

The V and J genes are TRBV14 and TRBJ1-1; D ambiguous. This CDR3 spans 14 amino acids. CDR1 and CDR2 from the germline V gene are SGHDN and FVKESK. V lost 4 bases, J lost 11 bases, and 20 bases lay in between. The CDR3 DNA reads TGTGCCAGCAGCCGGTACGGCACCGCCATGGAGGCTTTCTTT. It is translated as CASSRYGTAMEAFF.

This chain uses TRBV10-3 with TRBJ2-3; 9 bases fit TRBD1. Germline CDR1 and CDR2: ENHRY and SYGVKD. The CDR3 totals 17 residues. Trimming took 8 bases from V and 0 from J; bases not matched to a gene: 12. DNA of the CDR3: TGTGCCATCGCTCAAGGAGAACAGGGGGCGAGCACAGATACGCAGTATTTT. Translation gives CAIAQGEQGASTDTQYF.

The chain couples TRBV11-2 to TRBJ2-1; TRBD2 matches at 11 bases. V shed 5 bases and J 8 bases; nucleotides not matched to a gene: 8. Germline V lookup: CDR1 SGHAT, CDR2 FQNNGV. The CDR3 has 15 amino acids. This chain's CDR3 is CASSLSGGAGYEQFF. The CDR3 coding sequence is TGTGCCAGCAGCCTTAGCGGGGGGGCCGGTTATGAGCAGTTCTTC. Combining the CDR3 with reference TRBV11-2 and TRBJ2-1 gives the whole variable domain EAGVAQSPRYKIIEKRQSVAFWCNPISGHATLYWYQQILGQGPKLLIQFQNNGVVDDSQLPKDRFSAERLKGVDSTLKIQPAKLEDSAVYLCASSLSGGAGYEQFFGPGTRLTVL.

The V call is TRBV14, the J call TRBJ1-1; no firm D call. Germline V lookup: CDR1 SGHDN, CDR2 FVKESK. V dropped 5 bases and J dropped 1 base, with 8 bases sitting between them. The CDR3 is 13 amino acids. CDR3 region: CASSYRRNTEAFF. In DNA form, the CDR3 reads TGTGCCAGCAGCTACCGGAGGAACACTGAAGCTTTCTTT.

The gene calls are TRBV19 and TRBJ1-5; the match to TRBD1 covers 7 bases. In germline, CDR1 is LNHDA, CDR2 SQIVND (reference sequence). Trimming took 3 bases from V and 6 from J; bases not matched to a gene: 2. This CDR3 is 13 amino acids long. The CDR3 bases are TGTGCCAGTAGTATCGACAGGGCTCAGCCCCAGCATTTT. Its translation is CASSIDRAQPQHF.

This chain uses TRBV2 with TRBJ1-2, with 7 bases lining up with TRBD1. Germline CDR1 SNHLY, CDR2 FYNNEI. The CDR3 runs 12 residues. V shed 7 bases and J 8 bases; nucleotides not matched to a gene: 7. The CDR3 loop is CASTLTGTGYTF. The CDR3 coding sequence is TGTGCCAGCACCCTGACAGGGACGGGCTACACCTTC. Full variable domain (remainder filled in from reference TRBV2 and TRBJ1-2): EPEVTQTPSHQVTQMGQEVILRCVPISNHLYFYWYRQILGQKVEFLVSFYNNEISEKSEIFDDQFSVERPDGSNFTLKIRSTKLEDSAMYFCASTLTGTGYTFGSGTRLTVV.

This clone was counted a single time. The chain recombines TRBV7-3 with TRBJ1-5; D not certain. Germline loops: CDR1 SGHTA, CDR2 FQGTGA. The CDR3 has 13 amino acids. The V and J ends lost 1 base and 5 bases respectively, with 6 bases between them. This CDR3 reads CASSLNADQPQHF. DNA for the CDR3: TGTGCCAGCAGCTTAAATGCAGATCAGCCCCAGCATTTT.

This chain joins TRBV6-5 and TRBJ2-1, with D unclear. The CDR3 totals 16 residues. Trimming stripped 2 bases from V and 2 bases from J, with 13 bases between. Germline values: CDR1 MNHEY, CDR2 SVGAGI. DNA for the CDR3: TGTGCCAGCAGTTACGGGTCAGGCGAAGCCTACAATGAGCAGTTCTTC. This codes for CASSYGSGEAYNEQFF.

CDR3 sequence (DNA): TGTGCCTCCCGACTAGCAGAATACAATGAGCAGTTCTTC. It translates to CASRLAEYNEQFF. This chain uses TRBV10-3 with TRBJ2-1; 7 nucleotides align to TRBD2. Germline V gene lookup returns CDR1 ENHRY and CDR2 SYGVKD. The trim removed 11 bases at V and 4 bases at J, leaving 8 bases unmatched. CDR3 size: 13 residues.

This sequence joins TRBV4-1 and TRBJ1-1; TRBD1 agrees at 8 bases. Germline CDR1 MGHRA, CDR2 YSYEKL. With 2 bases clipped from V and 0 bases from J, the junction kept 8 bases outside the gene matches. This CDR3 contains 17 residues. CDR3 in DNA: TGCGCCAGCAGCCAACCAGACAGGGGACTCATGAACACTGAAGCTTTCTTT. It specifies CASSQPDRGLMNTEAFF.

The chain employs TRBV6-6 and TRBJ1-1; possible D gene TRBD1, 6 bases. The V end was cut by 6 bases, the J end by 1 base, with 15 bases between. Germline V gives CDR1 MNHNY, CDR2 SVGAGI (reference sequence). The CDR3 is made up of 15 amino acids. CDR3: CASRSTGQPNTEAFF. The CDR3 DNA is TGTGCCAGCAGATCAACCGGACAGCCGAACACTGAAGCTTTCTTT.

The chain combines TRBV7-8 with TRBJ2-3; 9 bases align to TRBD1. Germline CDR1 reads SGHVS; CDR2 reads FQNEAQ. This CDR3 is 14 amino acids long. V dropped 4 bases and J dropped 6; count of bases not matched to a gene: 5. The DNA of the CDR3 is TGTGCCAGCAGCTGGGGACAGGGAAGGGATACGCAGTATTTT. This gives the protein CASSWGQGRDTQYF.

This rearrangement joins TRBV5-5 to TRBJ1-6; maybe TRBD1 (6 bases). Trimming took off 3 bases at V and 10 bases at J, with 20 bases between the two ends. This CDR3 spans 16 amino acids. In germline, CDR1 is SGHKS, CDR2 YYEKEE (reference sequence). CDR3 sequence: CASSSTGGLVGSPLHF. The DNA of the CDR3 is TGTGCCAGCAGCTCGACAGGTGGTCTGGTAGGATCACCCCTCCACTTT.

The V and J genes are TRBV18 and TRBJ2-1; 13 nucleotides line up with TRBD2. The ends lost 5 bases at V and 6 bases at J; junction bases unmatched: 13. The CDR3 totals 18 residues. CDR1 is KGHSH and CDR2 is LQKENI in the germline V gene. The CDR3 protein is CASSRGGTSGTATNEQFF. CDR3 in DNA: TGTGCCAGCTCAAGAGGGGGGACTAGCGGGACGGCAACCAATGAGCAGTTCTTC.

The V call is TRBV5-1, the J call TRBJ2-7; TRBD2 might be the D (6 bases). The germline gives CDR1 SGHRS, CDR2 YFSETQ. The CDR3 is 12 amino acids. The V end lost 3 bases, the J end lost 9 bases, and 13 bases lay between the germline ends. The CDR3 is CASSWGGGWQYF. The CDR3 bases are TGCGCCAGCAGCTGGGGAGGCGGGTGGCAGTACTTC.

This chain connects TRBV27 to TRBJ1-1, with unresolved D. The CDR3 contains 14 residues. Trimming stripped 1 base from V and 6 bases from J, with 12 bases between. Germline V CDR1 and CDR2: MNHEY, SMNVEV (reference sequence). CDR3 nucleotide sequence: TGTGCCAGCAGTTTATTTTTCTCAAGCCCTGAAGCTTTCTTT. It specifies CASSLFFSSPEAFF.

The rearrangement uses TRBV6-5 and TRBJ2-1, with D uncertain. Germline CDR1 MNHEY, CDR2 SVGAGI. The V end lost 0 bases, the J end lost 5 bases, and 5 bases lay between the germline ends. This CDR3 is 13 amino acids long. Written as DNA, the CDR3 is TGTGCCAGCAGTTACTCCTCGGACAATGAGCAGTTCTTC. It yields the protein CASSYSSDNEQFF.